This passage covers 27 T cell receptor beta chains from one sample sequenced in a study of T-cell memory formation after mild COVID-19. One entry per CDR3 protein, called by TCRdb with MiXCR from the 5' RACE reads. The sample yields hundreds of thousands of distinct CDR3 sequences, 15% to 20% seen once. Specimen: PBMCs or a T cell subset sorted from them (not recorded which). The receptors stem from a man younger than 30 who had mild COVID-19 (a few samples of this study predate the infection). Cell type and time point are not known.

This chain links TRBV10-3 with TRBJ2-1; 9 bases are a match to TRBD1. From germline, CDR1 is ENHRY and CDR2 SYGVKD. After removal of 10 bases from V and 10 bases from J, the junction contained 14 bases not matched to a gene. The CDR3 consists of 14 residues. Here the CDR3 reads CATINGQGMDEQFF. Here the CDR3 DNA reads TGTGCCACCATTAACGGACAGGGGATGGACGAGCAGTTCTTC.

V is TRBV6-2 or TRBV6-3 and J is TRBJ2-7, with D maybe TRBD1 (6 bases). V lost 6 bases, J lost 4 bases, and 16 bases lay in between. CDR3 size: 14 residues. Germline V CDR1 and CDR2: MNHEY, SVGEGT. The CDR3 DNA reads as TGTGCCAGCAGGTCCTCACAGGGACCATACGAGCAGTACTTC. It specifies CASRSSQGPYEQYF.

V gene TRBV5-4 combines with J gene TRBJ1-6; perhaps TRBD1 as D (6 bases). There are 15 residues in the CDR3. Trimming removed 4 bases from V and 10 bases from J, with 18 bases in between. Germline CDR1 is SGHNT and CDR2 is YYREEE (reference sequence). CDR3 residues: CASSPLQGSLSPLHF. CDR3 DNA: TGTGCCAGCAGCCCACTACAGGGATCTTTGTCACCCCTCCACTTT.

The chain has TRBV11-2 and TRBJ2-7; no reliable D call. Germline V gene lookup returns CDR1 SGHAT and CDR2 FQNNGV. The CDR3 sequence is 13 residues long. V was trimmed by 1 base and J by 3 bases, leaving 7 bases between them. CDR3 DNA: TGTGCCAGCAGCTTAGGCCAGATCTACGAGCAGTACGTC. This gives the protein CASSLGQIYEQYV.

This clonotype was observed at least ten times. CDR3: CATSRDPSGVYGYTF. The CDR3 nucleotides are TGTGCCACCAGCAGAGATCCCTCAGGGGTATATGGCTACACCTTC. The chain combines TRBV15 with TRBJ1-2; perhaps TRBD1 as D (6 bases). V lost 0 bases to trimming and J lost 5 bases, with 13 bases between them. Germline V gives CDR1 LNHNV, CDR2 YYDKDF (reference sequence). The CDR3 sequence is 15 residues long.

The chain uses TRBV27 and TRBJ2-7; tentatively, D is TRBD1 (6 bases). CDR1 and CDR2 (germline): MNHEY, SMNVEV (reference sequence). Trimming pared 5 bases from V and 3 bases from J, leaving 17 bases between. There are 15 residues in the CDR3. The CDR3 nucleotides read TGTGCCAGCAGTCCACAGGGCGTCGGATTCTACGAGCAGTACTTC. Its protein is CASSPQGVGFYEQYF.

This chain joins TRBV2 and TRBJ2-5; weak D call: TRBD1 (6 bases). V was pared by 8 bases and J by 2 bases, with 15 bases between. The CDR3 covers 14 residues. In germline, CDR1 is SNHLY, CDR2 FYNNEI. The chain's CDR3 is CASENPGEQETQYF. The CDR3 DNA follows: TGTGCCAGCGAAAACCCAGGGGAGCAAGAGACCCAGTACTTC. Combining the CDR3 with reference TRBV2 and TRBJ2-5 gives the whole variable domain EPEVTQTPSHQVTQMGQEVILRCVPISNHLYFYWYRQILGQKVEFLVSFYNNEISEKSEIFDDQFSVERPDGSNFTLKIRSTKLEDSAMYFCASENPGEQETQYFGPGTRLLVL.

This clonotype has a handful of counts. CDR3 in DNA: TGTGCCAGCAGTGAGGGGTTTGCTGGTGGCTACACCTTC. Protein sequence: CASSEGFAGGYTF. The chain joins TRBV2 to TRBJ1-2, with D hard to call. The length of the CDR3 is 13 residues. Trimming left V 3 bases short and J 7 bases short, with 12 bases between. Germline V gene sequence: CDR1 SNHLY, CDR2 FYNNEI.

The genes are TRBV4-2 and TRBJ2-1; D is possibly TRBD2 (5 bases). This CDR3 comprises 15 residues. Germline CDR1 LGHNA, CDR2 YNFKEQ. Trimming cost V 4 bases and J 5 bases, with 15 bases left between them. CDR3 DNA sequence: TGTGCCAGCAGCCCCTTTGCTAGCCGGGACAATGAGCAGTTCTTC. Translated, it gives CASSPFASRDNEQFF.

The rearrangement joins TRBV4-3 to TRBJ1-1; 7 nucleotides line up with TRBD1. The CDR3 totals 14 residues. Germline V gene lookup returns CDR1 LGHNA and CDR2 YSLEER. Trimming took 4 bases from V and 6 from J; bases not matched to a gene: 8. The CDR3 region has the DNA TGCGCCAGCAGCCGTAGGGACAGCCGGTCTGAAGCTTTCTTT. It yields the protein CASSRRDSRSEAFF.

The gene calls are TRBV10-3 and TRBJ2-3; possibly TRBD2 for D (6 bases). The CDR3 extends over 14 amino acids. Germline values: CDR1 ENHRY, CDR2 SYGVKD. V shed 6 bases and J shed 2 bases, with 12 bases lying between them. Here the CDR3 reads CAIRGGASTDTQYF. CDR3 DNA: TGTGCCATCAGGGGGGGTGCCTCCACAGATACGCAGTATTTT.

This chain uses TRBV20-1 with TRBJ1-5; D is ambiguous. The V end was cut by 1 base, the J end by 4 bases, with 11 bases between. There are 14 residues in the CDR3. The V gene's germline CDR1 is DFQATT and CDR2 SNEGSKA (reference sequence). CDR3 sequence reads: CSARGGGLNQPQHF. In DNA form, the CDR3 reads TGCAGTGCTAGAGGGGGAGGCCTAAATCAGCCCCAGCATTTT.

This clonotype was detected only a few times. The chain employs TRBV6-5 and TRBJ2-1; 7 nucleotides match TRBD2. Unmatched junction bases numbered 3, after V lost 5 bases and J lost 2 bases. The CDR3 sequence is 14 residues long. The germline V gene encodes CDR1 MNHEY and CDR2 SVGAGI. The CDR3 DNA reads TGTGCCAGCAGTCCCGGACTAGCCTACAATGAGCAGTTCTTC. Protein: CASSPGLAYNEQFF.

The V call is TRBV6-2 or TRBV6-3, the J call TRBJ2-3, with TRBD1 identical over 8 bases. V was pared by 5 bases and J by 2 bases, with 3 bases of the junction left unmatched. Looked up from germline, CDR1 is MNHEY and CDR2 is SVGEGT. The CDR3 has 14 amino acids. As DNA, the CDR3 is TGTGCCAGCAGTCGGACAGGGATCACAGATACGCAGTATTTT. Translating it yields CASSRTGITDTQYF.

The V call is TRBV20-1, the J call TRBJ2-7; D unresolved. Germline V gene sequence: CDR1 DFQATT, CDR2 SNEGSKA (reference sequence). This CDR3 contains 11 residues. The V end lost 3 bases, the J end lost 2 bases, and 5 bases lay between the germline ends. CDR3 sequence: CSASSTYEQYF. The DNA for the CDR3 is TGCAGTGCTAGCTCCACCTACGAGCAGTACTTC.

This chain links TRBV15 with TRBJ1-1; D ambiguous. Germline lookup yields CDR1 LNHNV and CDR2 YYDKDF (reference sequence). Trimming removed 8 bases from V and 0 bases from J, with 10 bases in between. This CDR3 comprises 13 residues. The CDR3 sequence: CATGPYMNTEAFF. In nucleotides, the CDR3 is TGTGCCACCGGGCCGTATATGAACACTGAAGCTTTCTTT.

This clonotype was observed many times. V is TRBV12-3 or TRBV12-4 and J is TRBJ1-1, with D possibly TRBD1 on 5 matching bases. The CDR3 consists of 22 residues. V dropped 7 bases and J dropped 0 bases, with 36 bases sitting between them. CDR3 bases: TGTGCCAGCACCCTCCTGGCAGGGCGGTTTATGGGGTTGGGGGGACTGAACACTGAAGCTTTCTTT. It encodes CASTLLAGRFMGLGGLNTEAFF.

The CDR3 loop reads CKGRGANYGYTF. The CDR3 coding sequence is TGCAAGGGTAGGGGAGCTAACTATGGCTACACCTTC. The chain carries TRBV1 and TRBJ1-2; the table's D call of TRBD1 was not tested on the DNA. TRBV1 is reported as a pseudogene. CDR3 size: 12 residues.

This clonotype has ten or more counts. V is TRBV11-2 and J is TRBJ2-7, with 8 bases fitting TRBD1. There are 13 residues in the CDR3. Germline CDR1 is SGHAT and CDR2 is FQNNGV. V dropped 5 bases and J dropped 6; count of bases not matched to a gene: 6. The CDR3 bases are TGTGCCAGCAGCACGACAGGGGTAGGCGAGCAGTACGTC. This encodes CASSTTGVGEQYV.

The gene calls are TRBV7-3 and TRBJ2-7; 9 positions match TRBD1. This CDR3 is 14 amino acids long. V dropped 5 bases and J dropped 3; count of bases not matched to a gene: 5. In germline, CDR1 is SGHTA, CDR2 FQGTGA. CDR3 protein: CASSLDRGNYEQYF. CDR3 DNA sequence: TGTGCCAGCAGCCTTGACAGGGGGAACTACGAGCAGTACTTC.

This rearrangement joins TRBV5-1 to TRBJ1-4; D is unresolved. Germline V gives CDR1 SGHRS, CDR2 YFSETQ. Trimming removed 1 base from V and 2 bases from J, with 9 bases in between. This CDR3 comprises 15 residues. CDR3 DNA sequence: TGCGCCAGCAGCTTGTCGGGAAGGACTAATGAAAAACTGTTTTTT. Its protein product is CASSLSGRTNEKLFF. Complete variable domain (other parts from reference TRBV5-1 and TRBJ1-4): KAGVTQTPRYLIKTRGQQVTLSCSPISGHRSVSWYQQTPGQGLQFLFEYFSETQRNKGNFPGRFSGRQFSNSRSEMNVSTLELGDSALYLCASSLSGRTNEKLFFGSGTQLSVL.

A few counts support this clonotype. The chain combines TRBV5-1 with TRBJ2-3, with a tentative D call TRBD2 (7 bases). V gave up 4 bases and J gave up 4 bases, with 16 bases separating them. The CDR3 extends over 15 amino acids. Germline V CDR1 and CDR2: SGHRS, YFSETQ. The CDR3 sequence: CASSPPRGRADTQYF. As DNA, the CDR3 is TGCGCCAGCAGCCCTCCGCGGGGGCGGGCAGATACGCAGTATTTT.

This clonotype has at least ten counts. The chain couples TRBV7-2 to TRBJ2-1; no clear D gene. CDR3 length: 13 residues. V shed 3 bases and J shed 4 bases, with 7 bases lying between them. The germline CDR1 and CDR2 sequences are SGHTA and FQGNSA. This CDR3 is CASSFQKYNEQFF. The CDR3, as DNA: TGTGCCAGCAGCTTTCAGAAGTACAATGAGCAGTTCTTC.

The rearrangement joins TRBV29-1 to TRBJ2-1; 11 positions agree with TRBD2. This CDR3 is built from 17 residues. Germline V CDR1 and CDR2: SQVTM, ANQGSEA. V was pared by 8 bases and J by 3 bases, with 15 bases of the junction left unmatched. CDR3 sequence: CSLSGTSGFGVYNEQFF. DNA for the CDR3: TGCAGCCTTTCCGGGACTAGCGGTTTCGGGGTCTACAATGAGCAGTTCTTC.

V is TRBV7-9 and J is TRBJ1-6; D ambiguous. V lost 2 bases to trimming and J lost 14 bases, with 7 bases between them. This CDR3 has 11 residues. The germline V gene has CDR1 SEHNR and CDR2 FQNEAQ (reference sequence). CDR3 in amino acids: CASSLRWALHF. The CDR3 nucleotides read TGTGCCAGCAGCTTAAGATGGGCCCTCCACTTT.

J is TRBJ1-3 and V is TRBV4-3; D is possibly TRBD1 (5 bases). In germline, CDR1 is LGHNA, CDR2 YSLEER. This CDR3 is built from 16 residues. The germline V and J ends were trimmed by 1 base and 4 bases, with 14 bases remaining between them. In DNA form, the CDR3 reads TGCGCCAGCAGCCAAGGACCAGGGTTGACCGGAAACACCATATATTTT. Translating it yields CASSQGPGLTGNTIYF.

The V call is TRBV18, the J call TRBJ2-7; perhaps D is TRBD1 or TRBD2 (5 bases each). V lost 2 bases, J lost 6 bases, and 11 bases lay in between. The CDR3 totals 13 residues. From germline, CDR1 is KGHSH and CDR2 LQKENI. The CDR3 DNA sequence: TGTGCCAGCTCACCAGGTTCGGGGACCGAGCAGTACGTC. This sequence encodes CASSPGSGTEQYV.